A selection of T cell receptor beta chains follows, all from one sample in a study of blood T cell repertoires in COVID-19. Sequencing used immunoSEQ multiplex PCR; TCRdb keeps in-frame clones, though not all of them. The sample lists 90,000 to 100,000 clones, less than 85% occurring once. Sequencing input: peripheral blood. The receptor source for this set is a man aged 80 or over with acute or convalescent COVID-19. CDR3s leave out the opening cysteine and the closing phenylalanine or tryptophan.

V gene,CDR3 protein
TRBV29-1,SVSLGSNQPQH
TRBV10-3,AISESRVGYGYT
TRBV28,ASSYRGRGYT
TRBV11-3,ASSPRTGGPSEQY
TRBV6-5,ASRASWADQETQY
TRBV15,ATSRDKDRFEFYEQY
TRBV18,ASSGQNSNQPQH
TRBV3-1/TRBV3-2,ASSPLASGGPTDTQY
TRBV19,ASSQTDRTSYEQY
TRBV12-5,ASGLLHEQF